This T cell receptor beta chain was obtained from a study of T cells in localized non-small cell lung cancer (dated by TCRdb to between 2020 and 2021). With respect to the entire study: Comparing tumors with uninvolved tumor-adjacent lungs, the study looked at the T cell repertoires of 200 to 250 patients with early-stage NSCLC. The cohort comprised around 250 treatment-naïve NSCLC patients with resected, localized lung tumors. NSCLC patients had a mean age of roughly 64 years, and 129 were male and 107 female. General findings and caveats noted by the study authors: Uninvolved tumor-adjacent lung showed the highest T cell clonality, higher than tumor, which suggests more focused antigenic responses in the adjacent lung. Multi-region tumor sequencing was not performed, so intratumor heterogeneity could not be excluded. Since the design was exploratory, TCR variables were selected using unadjusted p-values with no false-discovery rate correction. A median of about 55 of the top 100 tumor clones were detected in paired uninvolved adjacent lung, and around 30 of these tumor clones were also found among the top 100 clones of the paired uninvolved adjacent lung. Higher blood T cell density associated with longer overall survival, while higher adjacent-lung clonality associated with shorter survival.

Concerning this clone itself: Its recognized antigen is unknown. The record has no base qualities; no much larger clone is one base away.

The immunoSEQ Assay was used to sequence TCR beta CDR3 regions from DNA. As for the original processing: To compute T cell density, TCR beta template counts were normalized to usable DNA, which was estimated by amplifying housekeeping genes. Richness was estimated with the preseqR package, extrapolating to 400,000 templates for PBMC samples and 120,000 templates for tissue samples. Clonality was calculated as one minus Pielou's evenness. Tissue-enriched TCRs were identified through differential abundance testing performed on productive amino-acid clonotypes, with a minimum total count of 5 and an alpha of 0.1. Repertoire overlap between compartments was quantified with the Jaccard Index and Morisita Overlap Index. GLIPH grouped TCR beta CDR3s together with public tetramer-defined viral CDR3s, and a viral motif had to include at least three viral sequences and also show V-gene enrichment. What TCRdb holds here is the immuneACCESS table cut down to in-frame rearrangements. Part of the clones is not present; checked against another copy, under half of the missing clones reflect an unresolved V gene, and the others are unexplained. The V and J calls and clone size come from that table; D and trimming were worked out from the DNA. For this sample the table gives around 3,600 clones, of which 25% to 35% were detected only once. The ten top clones hold 9.1% of the sample.

The junction carries 8 bases between V and J, which are trimmed by 6 bases and 0 bases respectively. The CDR3 spans 13 residues, from the cysteine through the phenylalanine. Just the 39-base CDR3 DNA is kept, in frame starting at base 1. At diagnosis, peripheral blood, uninvolved tumor-adjacent lung and tumor were collected and were preserved as a mix of fresh-frozen and FFPE material. The clonotype comes from a male donor at least 60 years old with stage I lung adenocarcinoma. The source material was lung tumor tissue, sampled before any cancer treatment. The sequence joins TRBV23-1 to TRBJ1-1; the D gene is perhaps TRBD1, from 5 matching bases. TRBV23-1 is an ORF, and what it does is uncertain. This receptor carries the CDR3 CASSRQLNTEAFF. The bases read TGCGCCAGCAGCCGACAGTTGAACACTGAAGCTTTCTTT.